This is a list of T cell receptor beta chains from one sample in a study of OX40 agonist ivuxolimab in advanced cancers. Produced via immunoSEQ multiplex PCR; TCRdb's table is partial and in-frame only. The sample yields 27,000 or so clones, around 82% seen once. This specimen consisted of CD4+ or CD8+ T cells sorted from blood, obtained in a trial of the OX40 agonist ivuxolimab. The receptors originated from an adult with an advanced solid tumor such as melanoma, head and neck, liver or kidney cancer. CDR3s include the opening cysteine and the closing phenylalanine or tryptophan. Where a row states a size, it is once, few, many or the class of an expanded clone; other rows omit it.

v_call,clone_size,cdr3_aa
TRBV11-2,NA,CASSLVHGADPYEQYF
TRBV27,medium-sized,CASSSPRTGGMNTEAFF
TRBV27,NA,CASKSGETQYF
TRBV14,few,CASSQGLMGFTEAFF
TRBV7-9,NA,CASSYGTGKGSPLHF
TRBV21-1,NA,CASSRRSTDTQYF
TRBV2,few,CASSYPGQEAFF
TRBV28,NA,CATYTTELNTEAFF
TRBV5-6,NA,CASSFNPTLQETQYF
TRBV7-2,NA,CASSFDGQGAIGSPLHF
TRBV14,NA,CASSQARGTLYEQYF
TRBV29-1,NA,CSVEDEGRDSSYNEQFF
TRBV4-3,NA,CASSQSRTSSSYEQYF
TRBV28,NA,CASSPILGQGYYEQYF
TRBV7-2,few,CASSSGNLQPQHF
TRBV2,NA,CASSISGKNEQFF
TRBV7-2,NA,CASTIQGLAQETQYF
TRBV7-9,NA,CASSLTTGRSSYNEQFF
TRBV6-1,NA,CASSEESQSASYEQYF
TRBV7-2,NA,CASSANGGVQETQYF
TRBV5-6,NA,CASSSTGSVAQFF
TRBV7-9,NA,CASSMGVDEQYF
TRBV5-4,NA,CASSSGTGYTGELFF
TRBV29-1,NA,CSVEARGQETQYF
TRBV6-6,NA,CASSLRDRLNEKLFF
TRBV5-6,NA,CASSLWGGEPQHF
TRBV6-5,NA,CAGGTFNEKLFF
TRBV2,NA,CASSNGQGRLEKLFF
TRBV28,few,CASSFDRGRQPQHF
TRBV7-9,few,CASSLVGGSYEQYF
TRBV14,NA,CASREGHSYEQYF
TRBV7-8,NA,CASSLVTERMGGKNYGYTF
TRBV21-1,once,CASSSSGHVVYEQYF
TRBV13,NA,CASSRTGGEMETQYF
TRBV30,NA,CAWSVRGFNQPQHF
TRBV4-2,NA,CASSQDPPGGTYNEQFF
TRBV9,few,CASKGQGEEKLFF
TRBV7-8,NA,CASSLNQHTEAFF
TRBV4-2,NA,CASSQEGRGPSYEQYF
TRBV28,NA,CASSLAGGSDHNEQFF